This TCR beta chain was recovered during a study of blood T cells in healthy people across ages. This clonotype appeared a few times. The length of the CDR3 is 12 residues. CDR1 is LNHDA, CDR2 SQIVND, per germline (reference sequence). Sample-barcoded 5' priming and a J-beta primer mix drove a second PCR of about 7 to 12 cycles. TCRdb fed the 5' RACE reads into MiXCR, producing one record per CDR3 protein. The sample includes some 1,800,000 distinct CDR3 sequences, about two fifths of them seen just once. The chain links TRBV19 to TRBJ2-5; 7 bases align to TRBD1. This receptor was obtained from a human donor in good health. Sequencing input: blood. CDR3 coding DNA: TGTGCTACCGCTAACAGACAGGGAGAGCAGTACTTC. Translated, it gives CATANRQGEQYF. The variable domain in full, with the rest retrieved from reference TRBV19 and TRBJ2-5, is DGGITQSPKYLFRKEGQNVTLSCEQNLNHDAMYWYRQDPGQGLRLIYYSQIVNDFQKGDIAEGYSVSREKKESFPLTVTSAQKNPTAFYLCATANRQGEQYFGPGTRLLVL.